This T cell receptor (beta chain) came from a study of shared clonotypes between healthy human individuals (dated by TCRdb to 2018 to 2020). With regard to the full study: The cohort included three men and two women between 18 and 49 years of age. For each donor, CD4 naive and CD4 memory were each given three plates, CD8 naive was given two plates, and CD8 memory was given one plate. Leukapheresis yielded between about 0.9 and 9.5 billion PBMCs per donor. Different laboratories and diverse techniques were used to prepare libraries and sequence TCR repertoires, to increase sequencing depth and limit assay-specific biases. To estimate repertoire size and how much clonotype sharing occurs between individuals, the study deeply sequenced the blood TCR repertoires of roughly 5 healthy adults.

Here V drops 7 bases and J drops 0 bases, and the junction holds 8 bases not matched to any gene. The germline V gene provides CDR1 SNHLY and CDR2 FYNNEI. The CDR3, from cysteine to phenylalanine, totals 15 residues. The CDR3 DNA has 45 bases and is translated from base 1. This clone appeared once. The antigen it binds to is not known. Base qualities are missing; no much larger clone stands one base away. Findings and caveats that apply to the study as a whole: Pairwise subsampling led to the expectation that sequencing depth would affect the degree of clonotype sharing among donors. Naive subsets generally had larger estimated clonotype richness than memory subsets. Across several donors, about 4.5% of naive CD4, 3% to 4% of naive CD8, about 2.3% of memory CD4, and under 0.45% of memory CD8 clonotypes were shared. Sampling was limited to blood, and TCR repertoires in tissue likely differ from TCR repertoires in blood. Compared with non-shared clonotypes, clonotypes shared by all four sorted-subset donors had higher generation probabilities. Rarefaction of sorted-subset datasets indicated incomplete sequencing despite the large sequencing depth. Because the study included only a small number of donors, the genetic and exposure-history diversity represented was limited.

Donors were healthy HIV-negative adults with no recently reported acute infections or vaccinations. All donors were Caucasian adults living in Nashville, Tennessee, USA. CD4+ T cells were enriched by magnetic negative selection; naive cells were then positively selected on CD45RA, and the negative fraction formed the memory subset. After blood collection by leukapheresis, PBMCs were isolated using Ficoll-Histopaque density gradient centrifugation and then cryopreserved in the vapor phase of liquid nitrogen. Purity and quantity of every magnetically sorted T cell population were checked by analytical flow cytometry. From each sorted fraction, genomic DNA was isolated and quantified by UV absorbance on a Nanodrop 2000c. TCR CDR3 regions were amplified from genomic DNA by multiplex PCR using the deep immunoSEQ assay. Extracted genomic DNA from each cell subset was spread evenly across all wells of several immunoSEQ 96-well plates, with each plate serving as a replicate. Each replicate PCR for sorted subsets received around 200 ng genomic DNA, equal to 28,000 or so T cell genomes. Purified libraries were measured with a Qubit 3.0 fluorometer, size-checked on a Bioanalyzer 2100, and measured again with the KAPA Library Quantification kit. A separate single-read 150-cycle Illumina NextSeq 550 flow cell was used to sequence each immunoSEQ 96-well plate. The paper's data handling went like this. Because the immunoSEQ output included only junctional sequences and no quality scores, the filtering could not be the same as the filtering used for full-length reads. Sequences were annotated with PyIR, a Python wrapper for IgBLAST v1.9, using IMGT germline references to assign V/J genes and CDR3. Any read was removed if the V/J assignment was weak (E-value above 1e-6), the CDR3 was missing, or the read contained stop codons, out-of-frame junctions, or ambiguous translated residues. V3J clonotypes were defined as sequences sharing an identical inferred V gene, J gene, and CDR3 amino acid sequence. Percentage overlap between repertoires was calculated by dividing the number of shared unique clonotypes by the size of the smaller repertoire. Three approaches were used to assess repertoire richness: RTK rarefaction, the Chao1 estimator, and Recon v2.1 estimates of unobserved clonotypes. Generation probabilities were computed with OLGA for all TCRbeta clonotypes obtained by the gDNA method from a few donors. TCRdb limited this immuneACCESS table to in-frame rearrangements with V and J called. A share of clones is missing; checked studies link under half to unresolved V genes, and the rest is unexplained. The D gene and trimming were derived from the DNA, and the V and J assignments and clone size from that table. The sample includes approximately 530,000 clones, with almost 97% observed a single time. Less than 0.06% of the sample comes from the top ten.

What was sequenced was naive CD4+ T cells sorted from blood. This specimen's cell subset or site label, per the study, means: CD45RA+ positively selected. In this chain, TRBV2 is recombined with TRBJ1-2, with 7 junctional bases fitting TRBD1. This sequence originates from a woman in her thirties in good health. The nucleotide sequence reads TGTGCCAGCAACTTAGGGACAGCTGCTAACTATGGCTACACCTTC. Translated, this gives CASNLGTAANYGYTF.